This T cell receptor beta chain appears in the sequencing data of a study of early T cells in non-severe SARS-CoV-2 infection. About the study: Alpha and beta chains were unpaired, from unsorted whole-blood bulk RNA.

The CDR3 runs 17 residues. With 5 bases removed from V and 0 bases from J, the gap between germline ends came to 19 bases. Germline assignment: CDR1 LNHNV and CDR2 YYDKDF (reference sequence). Notes on the study in general: Matching results from VDJdb favored anti-spike CD8 responses, leaving private and CD4 specificities undetected.

Unique molecular identifiers were added to individual cDNA molecules. Via MiXCR, TCRdb re-called the 5' RACE reads, giving one row per CDR3 protein. The sample holds roughly 60,000 distinct CDR3 sequences, around 6.6% seen once. This clonotype turned up a few times. Its antigen is as yet unknown. V usage is TRBV15 and J usage is TRBJ1-1; D might be TRBD1 (5 bases). The sequencing here drew on whole blood, taken at baseline. This TCR derives from an adult who was a healthcare worker with PCR-confirmed SARS-CoV-2 infection or an uninfected control (not recorded which). The CDR3 sequence is CATSVQGKPSVNTEAFF. The CDR3 region has the DNA TGTGCCACCAGCGTGCAGGGTAAGCCAAGTGTGAACACTGAAGCTTTCTTT.